This TCR beta chain was sequenced in a study of T cell clonality in common variable immunodeficiency. Regarding the study as a whole: Reportedly, TCR beta sequences from common variable immunodeficiency showed fewer deletions and N-nucleotide insertions. CVID subjects had higher TCRbeta clonality than healthy controls, most marked in about a third.

This clone has ten or more counts. Antigen: not known. The sequenced fragment ends 3 residues before the CDR3 boundary, so the rest is inferred from the germline J gene. Equal genomic DNA amounts from CVID and control samples were sequenced. TCRdb keeps only in-frame clones here, not all; method: immunoSEQ multiplex PCR. The sample gives about 34,000 clones, none seen only once, and the top ten clones hold roughly 6.7%. Germline V lookup: CDR1 LGHDT, CDR2 YNNKEL (reference sequence). The CDR3 loop spans 16 amino acids. The germline V and J ends were trimmed by 1 base and 6 bases, with 16 bases remaining between them.

The sequence came from a human donor with common variable immunodeficiency. Sequenced: peripheral blood mononuclear cells. V usage is TRBV3-1 (or the pseudogene TRBV3-2) and J usage is TRBJ2-1; D possibly corresponds to TRBD2 (6 bases). CDR3 DNA (partial): TGTGCCAGCAGCCAAGTCCCCACTAGCCATTTCAATGAG. Protein: CASSQVPTSHFNE. The full CDR3 protein reads CASSQVPTSHFNEQFF.